This T cell receptor (beta chain) was recovered during a study of blood T cell repertoires in COVID-19. Study summary: Spain, Italy and the United States supplied samples that represented acute and convalescent COVID-19. Sources were T cells, B-cell-depleted T cells, or PBMCs; the material itself was cDNA or gDNA.

Libraries were prepared by immunoSEQ multiplex PCR; TCRdb keeps only in-frame clonotypes and omits some of them. The sample has 100,000 to 150,000 clones, approximately 80% seen once; the top ten hold just under 25%. The CDR3 has 12 amino acids. Deletions cut 6 bases from V and 8 bases from J, with 13 bases between. Sequenced input: peripheral blood. The rearrangement joins TRBV12-3 or TRBV12-4 to TRBJ1-1; the D gene is possibly TRBD1 (5 bases). This sequence was found in a human donor in a cohort sampled during active COVID-19. The CDR3: CASSIRSGEAFF. The CDR3 nucleotides are TGTGCCAGCAGCATCAGATCAGGGGAAGCTTTCTTT.